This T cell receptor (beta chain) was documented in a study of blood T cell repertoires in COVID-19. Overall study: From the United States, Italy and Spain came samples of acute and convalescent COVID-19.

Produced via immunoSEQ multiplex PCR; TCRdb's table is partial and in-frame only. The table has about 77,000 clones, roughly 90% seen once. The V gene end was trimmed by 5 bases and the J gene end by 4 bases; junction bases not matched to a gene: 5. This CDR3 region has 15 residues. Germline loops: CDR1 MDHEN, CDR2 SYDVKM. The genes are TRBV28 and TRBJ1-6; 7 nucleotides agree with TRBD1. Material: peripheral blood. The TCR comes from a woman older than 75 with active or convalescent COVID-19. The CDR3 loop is CASSQTGPYNSPLHF. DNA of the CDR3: TGTGCCAGCAGTCAGACAGGGCCATATAATTCACCCCTCCACTTT.